Following are 27 T cell receptor beta chains from one sample sequenced in a study of early T cells in non-severe SARS-CoV-2 infection (dated by TCRdb to 2020 to 2022). Library preparation employed 5' RACE. Sequenced on a NextSeq 500. Starting from the raw public reads, TCRdb applied fastp trimming at Q25, assembled clones with MiXCR and retained in-frame beta chains. Here each entry gathers all rows of one CDR3 protein and keeps the most common genes and DNA. The sample has 55,000 to 85,000 distinct CDR3 sequences on record, roughly 13% of them singletons. 11% to 15% of the sample is taken by the ten largest. Sequenced input: whole blood. The receptor source for this set is an adult who was a healthcare worker with PCR-confirmed SARS-CoV-2 infection or an uninfected control (not recorded which).

This clonotype was seen ten or more times. The chain recombines TRBV6-2 or TRBV6-3 with TRBJ1-1; D is uncertain. Germline V lookup: CDR1 MNHEY, CDR2 SVGEGT. The length of the CDR3 is 16 residues. V was cut by 2 bases and J by 1 base, with 14 bases left in between. In DNA form, the CDR3 reads TGTGCCAGCAGTTACGACTATTACGGGGAGAACACTGAAGCTTTCTTT. Encoded protein: CASSYDYYGENTEAFF.

This clonotype was found many times. This chain connects TRBV5-4 to TRBJ2-5; 8 nucleotides align to TRBD1. The V gene's germline CDR1 is SGHNT and CDR2 YYREEE (reference sequence). The CDR3 loop spans 16 amino acids. J was trimmed by 1 base and V by 4 bases; bases with no gene match: 9. CDR3 region: CASSPQTGAVQETQYF. CDR3 DNA: TGTGCCAGCAGCCCCCAGACAGGGGCCGTCCAAGAGACCCAGTACTTC.

The rearrangement joins TRBV11-2 to TRBJ1-1; D gene uncertain. Germline V lookup: CDR1 SGHAT, CDR2 FQNNGV. The CDR3 length is 12 residues. V was trimmed by 1 base and J by 8 bases, leaving 8 bases between them. As DNA, the CDR3 is TGTGCCAGCAGCTTAGGGGTCTCCGAAGCTTTCTTT. Translation: CASSLGVSEAFF.

The table lists this clonotype with a few counts. The chain recombines TRBV20-1 with TRBJ2-1; D tentatively fits TRBD1 or TRBD2 (5 bases each). Germline CDR1 DFQATT, CDR2 SNEGSKA (reference sequence). Trimming cost V 4 bases and J 9 bases, with 16 bases left between them. This CDR3 comprises 13 residues. The CDR3 DNA reads as TGCAGTGCTAAGGGACCTAGGCAAACTGAGCAGTTCTTC. This sequence encodes CSAKGPRQTEQFF.

This clonotype was seen more than once but under ten times. V gene TRBV5-4 combines with J gene TRBJ1-4, with no clear D. The V end lost 1 base, the J end lost 3 bases, and 7 bases lay between the germline ends. CDR3 length: 14 amino acids. Germline V lookup: CDR1 SGHNT, CDR2 YYREEE (reference sequence). The CDR3 region is CASSLKISNEKLFF. CDR3 nucleotides: TGTGCCAGCAGCTTGAAGATCTCTAATGAAAAACTGTTTTTT.

This clonotype was detected only a few times. The genes are TRBV7-9 and TRBJ1-1, with a weak D call TRBD1 (5 bases). The germline gives CDR1 SEHNR, CDR2 FQNEAQ (reference sequence). This CDR3 contains 13 residues. V gave up 5 bases and J gave up 3 bases, with 10 bases separating them. The DNA of the CDR3 is TGTGCCAGCAGCCCCGGGACTTACACTGAAGCTTTCTTT. Protein sequence: CASSPGTYTEAFF.

The table lists this clonotype with a few counts. V and J are TRBV7-9 and TRBJ1-6, with D uncertain. The germline gives CDR1 SEHNR, CDR2 FQNEAQ (reference sequence). The ends were cut back, 7 bases at V and 14 bases at J, with 12 bases in the middle. The CDR3 contains 11 residues. The CDR3 nucleotides are TGTGCCAGCACTCGCGGTTGGTCCCTCCACTTT. Its translation: CASTRGWSLHF.

This clonotype was seen many times. V usage is TRBV15 and J usage is TRBJ1-4; no definite D call. The CDR3 contains 15 residues. Looked up from germline, CDR1 is LNHNV and CDR2 is YYDKDF (reference sequence). V was clipped by 3 bases and J by 0 bases, with 8 bases between them. CDR3 in amino acids: CATSSYSSTNEKLFF. For the CDR3, the DNA is TGTGCCACCAGCAGTTACAGCTCAACTAATGAAAAACTGTTTTTT.

The V and J genes are TRBV2 and TRBJ2-2; 8 nucleotides agree with TRBD2. CDR3 length: 13 residues. Germline values: CDR1 SNHLY, CDR2 FYNNEI. V trimming: 11 bases; J trimming: 1 base; junction bases outside the gene matches: 3. For the CDR3, the DNA is TGTGCCGGTAGCGGGGTGAACACCGGGGAGCTGTTTTTT. Its translation is CAGSGVNTGELFF. The entire variable domain, with the rest obtained from reference TRBV2 and TRBJ2-2, is as follows: EPEVTQTPSHQVTQMGQEVILRCVPISNHLYFYWYRQILGQKVEFLVSFYNNEISEKSEIFDDQFSVERPDGSNFTLKIRSTKLEDSAMYFCAGSGVNTGELFFGEGSRLTVL.

This clonotype has only a few counts. V usage is TRBV5-4 and J usage is TRBJ2-5, with D possibly TRBD2 on 6 matching bases. Trimming shortened V by 0 bases and J by 0 bases, and 9 bases separated the two germline ends. CDR3 length equals 15 residues. Germline values: CDR1 SGHNT, CDR2 YYREEE (reference sequence). The CDR3 is CASSLGLGYQETQYF. Here the CDR3 DNA reads TGTGCCAGCAGCTTGGGACTAGGGTACCAAGAGACCCAGTACTTC.

This clonotype showed up just a few times. V is TRBV7-3 and J is TRBJ2-2; possible D gene TRBD1, 6 bases. Germline CDR1 is SGHTA and CDR2 is FQGTGA. With 5 bases removed from V and 2 bases from J, the gap between germline ends came to 12 bases. The CDR3 contains 15 residues. For the CDR3, the DNA is TGTGCCAGCAGCCCGGGACAATTAAACACCGGGGAGCTGTTTTTT. Its protein product is CASSPGQLNTGELFF.

The CDR3 here is CASRQDGELFF. The CDR3 DNA sequence: TGTGCCAGCAGGCAGGATGGGGAGCTGTTTTTT. The chain links TRBV11-1 to TRBJ2-2, with D unresolved. The germline V gene has CDR1 SGHAT and CDR2 FQDESV (reference sequence). V lost 6 bases and J lost 8, with 7 bases in between. This CDR3 has 11 residues.

This clonotype has more than one count but fewer than ten. The V and J genes are TRBV29-1 and TRBJ1-6; D perhaps matches TRBD1 (5 bases). The CDR3 has 12 residues. V lost 4 bases to trimming and J lost 11 bases, with 12 bases between them. Germline assignment: CDR1 SQVTM and CDR2 ANQGSEA. CDR3 bases: TGCAGCGTTGGGGACGAGGGGACACCCCTCCACTTT. This codes for CSVGDEGTPLHF. Full variable domain (missing parts from reference TRBV29-1 and TRBJ1-6): SAVISQKPSRDICQRGTSLTIQCQVDSQVTMMFWYRQQPGQSLTLIATANQGSEATYESGFVIDKFPISRPNLTFSTLTVSNMSPEDSSIYLCSVGDEGTPLHFGNGTRLTVT.

This clonotype was observed at least ten times. The chain uses TRBV2 and TRBJ1-2, with 8 bases that match TRBD1. Germline V gene sequence: CDR1 SNHLY, CDR2 FYNNEI. CDR3 length: 14 residues. The V segment lost 6 bases and the J segment 3 bases; nucleotides outside the gene matches: 6. The CDR3 nucleotides are TGTGCCAGCAGCAGACAGGGGATAGACTATGGCTACACCTTC. Translated, it gives CASSRQGIDYGYTF.

The sample holds a few counts of this clonotype. V usage is TRBV6-5 and J usage is TRBJ2-2; D remains unclear. Trimming stripped 0 bases from V and 5 bases from J, with 13 bases between. Germline V gene sequence: CDR1 MNHEY, CDR2 SVGAGI. The CDR3 is made up of 16 amino acids. The CDR3 nucleotides are TGTGCCAGCAGTTACTCGACAAATGTCCGGACCGGGGAGCTGTTTTTT. Translating it yields CASSYSTNVRTGELFF.

The chain uses TRBV10-3 and TRBJ2-7; 8 bases are shared with TRBD1. CDR3 size: 12 residues. J was trimmed by 6 bases and V by 10 bases; bases with no gene match: 8. Germline loops: CDR1 ENHRY, CDR2 SYGVKD. In nucleotides, the CDR3 is TGTGCCACCCGGGACAGGAACGCCGAGCAGTACTTC. The encoded protein is CATRDRNAEQYF.

V gene TRBV28 combines with J gene TRBJ1-1; D uncertain. V was clipped by 4 bases and J by 6 bases, with 12 bases between them. Germline V gene lookup returns CDR1 MDHEN and CDR2 SYDVKM. This CDR3 spans 13 amino acids. CDR3 nucleotides: TGTGCCAGCAGTTACAGTGTTATCTCTGAAGCTTTCTTT. This gives the protein CASSYSVISEAFF.

In its sample, this clonotype was seen a few times. The genes are TRBV27 and TRBJ2-7, with 7 bases lining up with TRBD2. The length of the CDR3 is 13 residues. Germline CDR1 MNHEY, CDR2 SMNVEV (reference sequence). Trimming took 6 bases from V and 3 from J; bases not matched to a gene: 5. For the CDR3, the DNA is TGTGCCAGCAGGACTAGCTCTTTCTACGAGCAGTACTTC. It yields the protein CASRTSSFYEQYF.

This clonotype has ten or more counts. The V call is TRBV4-1, the J call TRBJ1-3, with TRBD1 matching over 7 bases. This CDR3 is built from 16 residues. CDR1 and CDR2 from the germline V gene are MGHRA and YSYEKL. J was trimmed by 3 bases and V by 0 bases; bases with no gene match: 5. CDR3 in amino acids: CASSQESRDSGNTIYF. As DNA, the CDR3 is TGCGCCAGCAGCCAAGAAAGCAGGGACAGTGGAAACACCATATATTTT.

This clonotype was detected a few times. CDR3 amino acids: CASSQYGTGSGQTQYF. The CDR3 bases are TGTGCCAGCAGCCAATACGGGACAGGGAGTGGACAGACCCAGTACTTC. J is TRBJ2-5 and V is TRBV9, with 9 nucleotides matching TRBD1. Germline lookup yields CDR1 SGDLS and CDR2 YYNGEE. The CDR3 sequence is 16 residues long. The V and J ends lost 4 bases and 6 bases, in that order; junction bases with no gene match: 13. The whole variable domain, remainder taken from reference TRBV9 and TRBJ2-5, is DSGVTQTPKHLITATGQRVTLRCSPRSGDLSVYWYQQSLDQGLQFLIQYYNGEERAKGNILERFSAQQFPDLHSELNLSSLELGDSALYFCASSQYGTGSGQTQYFGPGTRLLVL.

The chain combines TRBV20-1 with TRBJ1-1, with D perhaps TRBD1 (6 bases). Germline loops: CDR1 DFQATT, CDR2 SNEGSKA (reference sequence). The CDR3 runs to 13 residues. The germline V and J ends were trimmed by 0 bases and 3 bases, with 8 bases remaining between them. The CDR3 region has the DNA TGCAGTGCTAGAGAACAGGGAGACACTGAAGCTTTCTTT. It translates to CSAREQGDTEAFF.

Comment on this clonotype: The germline gene is not matched at one end of the junction; a read error may be the cause. Here the CDR3 reads CASRVVGNTEAFF. The CDR3 DNA sequence: TGTGCCAGCAGAGTAGTGGGGAACACTGAAGCTTTCTTT. The chain uses TRBV9 and TRBJ1-1; D is unresolved. This CDR3 region has 13 residues. CDR1 is SGDLS, CDR2 YYNGEE, per germline.

The genes are TRBV6-5 and TRBJ2-7; tentative D call: TRBD1 (5 bases). Germline V gene data show CDR1 as MNHEY and CDR2 as SVGAGI. This CDR3 is built from 15 residues. V dropped 6 bases and J dropped 3 bases, with 18 bases sitting between them. In DNA form, the CDR3 reads TGTGCCAGCAGCCCAGGGTCCAGAACGGACTACGAGCAGTACTTC. Amino acids: CASSPGSRTDYEQYF.

This clonotype was counted between two and nine times. The V and J genes are TRBV3-1 and TRBJ2-7; TRBD2 agrees at 7 bases. V shed 8 bases and J 2 bases; nucleotides not matched to a gene: 12. CDR1 LGHDT and CDR2 YNNKEL come from the germline V gene (reference sequence). CDR3 length: 15 residues. The CDR3 loop reads CASGRLASTPYEQYF. The CDR3 nucleotides read TGTGCCAGCGGGAGACTAGCCTCGACTCCCTACGAGCAGTACTTC.

This clonotype was counted a single time. The chain's CDR3 is CASSSPGSGDYNEQFF. For the CDR3, the DNA is TGTGCCAGCAGCTCCCCGGGTAGCGGCGATTACAATGAGCAGTTCTTC. The chain recombines TRBV7-3 with TRBJ2-1; TRBD2 is a possible D gene (6 bases). There are 16 residues in the CDR3. Looked up from germline, CDR1 is SGHTA and CDR2 is FQGTGA. The ends were cut back, 4 bases at V and 4 bases at J, with 17 bases in the middle.

J is TRBJ1-2 and V is TRBV5-1; 10 bases line up with TRBD1. V lost 4 bases to trimming and J lost 2 bases; unmatched junction nucleotides: 5. The CDR3 consists of 15 residues. Germline CDR1 and CDR2: SGHRS and YFSETQ. The CDR3 protein is CASSLGGQGNYGYTF. The CDR3 DNA reads TGCGCCAGCAGCCTAGGGGGACAGGGGAACTATGGCTACACCTTC.

This clonotype was found many times. V gene TRBV24-1 combines with J gene TRBJ2-3; maybe TRBD2 (6 bases). The V gene's germline CDR1 is KGHDR and CDR2 SFDVKD. The V and J ends lost 3 bases and 5 bases respectively, with 14 bases between them. The CDR3 contains 15 residues. The CDR3 here is CATSDTRGPGDTQYF. The CDR3 coding sequence is TGTGCCACCAGTGATACGCGGGGCCCGGGAGATACGCAGTATTTT.